This T cell receptor beta chain appears in the sequencing data of a study of long-term antiretroviral therapy in people with HIV. Study-wide background: In the earliest collections, sampling predates the 2015 immediate-ART recommendation by about a decade. Study results and caveats: Post-ART, diversity grew, though it stayed under transplant donor control levels.

They ran version v3.0 of the immunoSEQ assay at survey level. This table comes from immunoSEQ multiplex PCR, and its TCRdb copy is limited to in-frame clones, with some not included. The sample shows approximately 11,000 clones, about four fifths of them seen only once. Every HIV-positive participant received treatment in the United States. Cryopreserved PBMC samples of about 0.9-10 million cells were used for DNA extraction. Deletions cut 4 bases from V and 6 bases from J, with 8 bases between. The CDR3 has 12 amino acids. Germline-derived CDR1 and CDR2 are SGHDT and YYEEEE. Details on this clone: Antigen unknown.

This sequence originates from a man aged 35-49 years with HIV. The chain couples TRBV5-6 to TRBJ2-4, with D perhaps matching TRBD2 (5 bases). This specimen was unsorted PBMCs, taken 1.8 years after starting antiretroviral therapy. CDR3 nucleotides: TGTGCCAGCAGCGGACTCGGAAACATTCAGTACTTC. This sequence encodes CASSGLGNIQYF. Full variable domain (rest looked up from reference TRBV5-6 and TRBJ2-4): DAGVTQSPTHLIKTRGQQVTLRCSPKSGHDTVSWYQQALGQGPQFIFQYYEEEERQRGNFPDRFSGHQFPNYSSELNVNALLLGDSALYLCASSGLGNIQYFGAGTRLSVL.